The present T cell receptor (beta chain) was sequenced within a study of shared clonotypes between healthy human individuals. Naive-designated CD8 cells lacked CD45RO, were positively enriched for CCR7, and omitted terminally differentiated effector memory CD45RA+ cells. This table comes from immunoSEQ multiplex PCR, and its TCRdb copy is limited to in-frame clones, with some not included. The repertoire includes about 1,900,000 clones, about 95% of them detected once, and around 1.2% sits in the top ten. Findings and limits, study-wide: Sharing across four donors was seen in 4% to 5.5% of naive CD4 clonotypes. Naive subsets tended to show greater estimated richness than memory subsets.

Germline values: CDR1 SSHAT, CDR2 FNYEAQ (reference sequence). CDR3 length: 19 residues. As concerns this clone: What it recognizes is unknown. A junction end diverges from the germline sequence, so it may reflect a read error.

Sequencing used naive CD8+ T cells sorted from blood. The V call is TRBV7-7, the J call TRBJ2-7; 10 bases fit TRBD2. This clonotype originated in a man aged 18 to 29 in good health. The CDR3 sequence is CASSPRTSGATFRSYEQYF. In DNA form, the CDR3 reads TGTGCTAGCAGCCCCCGGACTAGCGGAGCTACCTTCCGCTCCTACGAGCAGTACTTC. Drawing the rest from reference TRBV7-7 and TRBJ2-7, the complete variable domain is GAGVSQSPRYKVTKRGQDVTLRCDPISSHATLYWYQQALGQGPEFLTYFNYEAQPDKSGLPSDRFSAERPEGSISTLTIQRTEQRDSAMYRCASSPRTSGATFRSYEQYFGPGTRLTVT.